This is a list of T cell receptor beta chains from one sample in a study of human T cells and chemical hapten exposure. TCRdb re-analysed the RACE reads in MiXCR, keeping a single row per CDR3 protein. The table has a few hundred thousand distinct CDR3 sequences, around 7.7% seen once; the top ten hold 1.2%. The source was whole blood, collected in connection with sensitization to the hapten diphenylcyclopropenone (DPC). The receptor source for this set is a young man with alopecia areata. Some clones in this sample may be carry-over from other donors' samples. Each CDR3 is given with its conserved first and last residue. A D gene is named only where the DNA matches it firmly. Only some rows state a clone size, as once, few, many or a class for expanded clones.

D	V	size	J	DNA	CDR3
-	TRBV5-1	few	TRBJ2-3	TGCGCCAGCAGCTTGTGGACAGATACGCAGTATTTT	CASSLWTDTQYF
-	TRBV3-1	many	TRBJ2-5	TGTGCCAGCAGCCCCCTGTGGGAAGAGACCCAGTACTTC	CASSPLWEETQYF
-	TRBV20-1	few	TRBJ2-7	TGCAGTGCTAGAGTTAGCCAAACCTACGAGCAGTACTTC	CSARVSQTYEQYF
-	TRBV6-2/TRBV6-3	-	TRBJ1-5	TGTGCCAGCAGTTACAGCCGGGAGTCGGGTCAGCCCCAGCATTTT	CASSYSRESGQPQHF
-	TRBV3-2	-	TRBJ1-2	TGTGCCAGCAGCCAAGATCTTCCGGGACATAACTATGGCTACACCTTC	CASSQDLPGHNYGYTF
TRBD1	TRBV13	few	TRBJ2-7	TGTGCCAGCAGCAACTCTAGGGACAGAATCTACGAGCAGTACTTC	CASSNSRDRIYEQYF
-	TRBV27	many	TRBJ2-3	TGTGCCAGCAGCGGGACGGTTAGGGATACGCAGTATTTT	CASSGTVRDTQYF
-	TRBV7-2	many	TRBJ1-5	TGTGCCAGCAGCCCAAGGGGGAGCTATCAGCCCCAGCATTTT	CASSPRGSYQPQHF
-	TRBV12-3/TRBV12-4	-	TRBJ1-5	TGTGCCAGCAGTTCAGCCCCCTCTAGCAATCAGCCCCAGCATTTT	CASSSAPSSNQPQHF
-	TRBV28	few	TRBJ2-7	TGTGCCAGCAGTCCCCGGACAGATTTTGGGGAGCAGTACTTC	CASSPRTDFGEQYF
-	TRBV3-1	-	TRBJ2-3	TGTGCCAGCAGCCAATCTACCTCCGGGGGGCCAGATACGCAGTATTTT	CASSQSTSGGPDTQYF
TRBD1	TRBV15	-	TRBJ2-2	TGTGCCACCAGCACCGGACAGGGGGCGCGGCTGAACTCCGGGGAGCTGTTTTTT	CATSTGQGARLNSGELFF
TRBD1	TRBV7-9	few	TRBJ2-1	TGTGCCAGCAGCCCAAGGACAGGGGACTACAATGAGCAGTTCTTC	CASSPRTGDYNEQFF
-	TRBV6-5	many	TRBJ2-5	TGTGCCAGCAGATTCCTAGCGAACTCCGGCAGGGAGACCCAGTACTTC	CASRFLANSGRETQYF
-	TRBV11-2	few	TRBJ2-4	TGTGCCAGCAGCTTAGAAGTCAGGGGAGCCAAAAACATTCAGTACTTC	CASSLEVRGAKNIQYF
-	TRBV12-3/TRBV12-4	-	TRBJ1-1	TGTGCCAGCAGTATAACAGGGTTCACTGAAGCTTTCTTT	CASSITGFTEAFF
-	TRBV9	-	TRBJ1-6	TGTGCCAGCAGCCCCCGGGACGGAGAAAATTCACCCCTCCACTTT	CASSPRDGENSPLHF
TRBD2	TRBV7-2	few	TRBJ2-5	TGTGCCAGCATAAAGGATGCTAGCGGGATGAAGACCCAGTACTTC	CASIKDASGMKTQYF
-	TRBV5-1	-	TRBJ2-6	TGCGCCAGCAGCTTGGCGTCCGTCAGCTCTGGGGCCAACGTCCTGACTTTC	CASSLASVSSGANVLTF
-	TRBV10-3	few	TRBJ2-3	TGTGCCAACGGGGACAGCACAGATACGCAGTATTTT	CANGDSTDTQYF
TRBD1	TRBV9	few	TRBJ1-1	TGTGCCAGCAGCGGGTGGACAGGGGCGAACACTGAAGCTTTCTTT	CASSGWTGANTEAFF
-	TRBV29-1	few	TRBJ1-2	TGCAGCGTTGAAGAGGGAAGTGGCTACACCTTC	CSVEEGSGYTF
TRBD1	TRBV12-3/TRBV12-4	few	TRBJ2-5	TGTGCCAGCAGTTCTCCCGGGACAGGCCAAGAGACCCAGTACTTC	CASSSPGTGQETQYF
TRBD2	TRBV7-9	few	TRBJ2-3	TGTGCCAGCAGCCCCCGGGACGTAGCGGGGGCAATCACAGATACGCAGTATTTT	CASSPRDVAGAITDTQYF